This TCR beta chain was obtained from a study of blood T cell repertoires in COVID-19. As for the study in general: Spain, Italy and the United States supplied samples that represented acute and convalescent COVID-19. Sample material is recorded as cDNA or gDNA derived from T cells, B-cell-depleted T cells, or PBMCs.

As originally analysed: Reference gene primers were amplified, and this amplification served to estimate nucleated cell counts. Generated by immunoSEQ multiplex PCR, the TCRdb table keeps only in-frame clones and is missing some. The DNA was the basis for D and trimming; V, J and clone size are from that table. This table has around 120,000 clones, about three quarters appearing once. The germline V and J ends were trimmed by 2 bases and 5 bases, with 9 bases remaining between them. The CDR3 covers 13 residues. Germline V gene data show CDR1 as LGHNA and CDR2 as YNFKEQ. Source material: peripheral blood. The chain recombines TRBV4-2 with TRBJ1-2, with a weak D call TRBD1 (6 bases). The clonotype originates from an older man with acute or convalescent COVID-19. This CDR3 is CASSQQQGYGYTF. CDR3 sequence (DNA): TGTGCCAGCAGCCAACAACAGGGATATGGCTACACCTTC.